In its sample, the clone carrying this TCR beta chain was seen many times. Its matching antigen is unknown. This entry belongs to a study of CD8 T cells in ankylosing spondylitis. Study-wide results and caveats: Reportedly, significant enrichment of disease-linked clones occurred in matched ankylosing spondylitis synovial fluid. Apparently characteristic of ankylosing spondylitis blood was a TCR beta motif (about 8 highly homologous variants). Clones linked to disease, bearing a CD8+ phenotype, were relatively rare in peripheral blood.

There are 16 residues in the CDR3. The ends were cut back, 0 bases at V and 1 base at J, with 13 bases in the middle. Germline loops: CDR1 DFQATT, CDR2 SNEGSKA (reference sequence). Quantitative molecular-barcoded 5'-RACE generated the TCR beta libraries. TCRdb reprocessed the 5' RACE reads via MiXCR and lists one record per CDR3 protein. The data hold 700,000 to 850,000 distinct CDR3 sequences, with 10% to 15% observed a single time. The J gene is TRBJ2-1, the V gene TRBV20-1; possibly TRBD1 or TRBD2 for D (5 bases each). Sequenced input: blood, either unsorted or a sorted T cell fraction (not recorded which). The TCR sequence derives from a male donor with ankylosing spondylitis. The CDR3 DNA reads TGCAGTGCTAGAGACCCCGGGGCGGCTTCCTACAATGAGCAGTTCTTC. It specifies CSARDPGAASYNEQFF.